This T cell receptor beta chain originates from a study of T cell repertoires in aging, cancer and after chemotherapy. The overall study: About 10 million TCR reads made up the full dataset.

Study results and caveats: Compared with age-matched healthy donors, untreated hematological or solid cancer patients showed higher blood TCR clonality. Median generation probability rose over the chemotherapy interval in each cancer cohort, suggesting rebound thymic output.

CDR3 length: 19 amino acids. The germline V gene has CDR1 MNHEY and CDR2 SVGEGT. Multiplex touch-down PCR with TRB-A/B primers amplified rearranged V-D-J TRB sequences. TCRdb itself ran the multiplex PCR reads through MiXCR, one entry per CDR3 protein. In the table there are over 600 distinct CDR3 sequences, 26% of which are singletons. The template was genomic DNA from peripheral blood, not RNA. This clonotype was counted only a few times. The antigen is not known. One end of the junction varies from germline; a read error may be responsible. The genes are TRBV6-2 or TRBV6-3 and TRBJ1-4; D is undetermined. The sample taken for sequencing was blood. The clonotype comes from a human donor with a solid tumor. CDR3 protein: CASSYSIGSPIAINKKLFF. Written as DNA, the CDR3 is TGTGCCAGCAGTTACTCGATTGGTTCTCCGATTGCAATTAATAAAAAACTGTTTTTT.